These T cell receptor beta chains were read from a single sample in a study of cytomegalovirus exposure and HLA in healthy donors. Sequencing was performed with immunoSEQ multiplex PCR; in TCRdb, only in-frame clones are kept and a portion is missing. Here the sample spans just over 150,000 clones, around 72% being singletons. The sample was PBMCs. The receptors were sampled from a man aged 35 to 55 in good health and CMV-seropositive. Both conserved end residues are part of each CDR3. D genes are given only for firm matches. Rows give clone size only sometimes, using once, few, many, or a class for an expanded clone.

D gene | J gene | V gene | clone size | CDR3 protein | CDR3 DNA
TRBD1 | TRBJ2-7 | TRBV7-9 | . | CASSFRTGGGVEQYF | TGTGCCAGCAGCTTCCGGACAGGGGGCGGAGTAGAGCAGTACTTC
TRBD2 | TRBJ2-2 | TRBV5-1 | . | CASSLVAGGAAGELFF | TGCGCCAGCAGCTTGGTAGCGGGGGGTGCCGCCGGGGAGCTGTTTTTT
. | TRBJ2-1 | TRBV4-1 | . | CASSQDLWSDSSSYNEQFF | TGCGCCAGCAGCCAAGATCTCTGGTCGGACTCGAGCTCCTACAATGAGCAGTTCTTC
TRBD2 | TRBJ2-3 | TRBV9 | . | CASSPSGGQGDTQYF | TGTGCCAGCAGCCCTAGCGGGGGTCAGGGAGATACGCAGTATTTT
TRBD1 | TRBJ1-2 | TRBV5-6 | . | CASSHWTGKGYTF | TGTGCCAGCAGCCATTGGACAGGGAAGGGCTACACCTTC
. | TRBJ2-3 | TRBV5-8 | . | CASPTGSTDTQYF | TGTGCCAGCCCCACCGGGAGCACAGATACGCAGTATTTT
TRBD1 | TRBJ2-1 | TRBV28 | . | CASSLGQGLHNEQFF | TGTGCCAGCAGCCTCGGACAGGGGCTGCACAATGAGCAGTTCTTC
TRBD1 | TRBJ2-7 | TRBV2 | few | CASVGTGYEQYF | TGTGCCAGCGTCGGGACAGGATACGAGCAGTACTTC
. | TRBJ1-1 | TRBV5-4 | . | CASSRGPLEAFF | TGTGCCAGCAGCCGAGGGCCCCTTGAAGCTTTCTTT
. | TRBJ2-7 | TRBV2 | . | CASSALLAVFGEQYF | TGTGCCAGCAGCGCCTTACTCGCGGTCTTCGGCGAGCAGTACTTC
TRBD1 | TRBJ2-1 | TRBV7-2 | . | CASSLDNRGNEQFF | TGTGCCAGCAGCTTGGATAACAGGGGCAATGAGCAGTTCTTC
. | TRBJ2-7 | TRBV19 | . | CASSQGSGEQYF | TGTGCCAGTAGCCAGGGGTCTGGCGAGCAGTACTTC
. | TRBJ1-2 | TRBV6-6 | . | CASRVGSNYGYTF | TGTGCCAGCAGGGTTGGCTCTAACTATGGCTACACCTTC
TRBD1 | TRBJ2-7 | TRBV6-6 | . | CASSSGGSGEQYF | TGTGCCAGCAGTTCAGGGGGATCGGGGGAGCAGTACTTC
TRBD1 | TRBJ1-2 | TRBV4-1 | . | CASSQEGQNYGYTF | TGCGCCAGCAGCCAGGAGGGACAGAACTATGGCTACACCTTC
TRBD1 | TRBJ2-2 | TRBV5-1 | . | CASSLLIHRGNTGELFF | TGCGCCAGCAGCCTGCTGATTCACAGGGGAAACACCGGGGAGCTGTTTTTT
TRBD2 | TRBJ2-7 | TRBV7-9 | . | CASSPGGVHEQYF | TGTGCCAGCAGCCCTGGGGGGGTCCACGAGCAGTACTTC
TRBD1 | TRBJ2-7 | TRBV29-1 | . | CSVEVQGAGEQYF | TGCAGCGTTGAGGTACAGGGGGCGGGCGAGCAGTACTTC
. | TRBJ1-2 | TRBV7-9 | . | CSSSLGPFEGYTF | TGTTCCAGCAGCTTAGGCCCGTTTGAGGGCTACACCTTC
TRBD1 | TRBJ1-2 | TRBV7-8 | once | CASSPRTGRYGYTF | TGTGCCAGCAGCCCTAGGACAGGCCGCTATGGCTACACCTTC
TRBD1 | TRBJ1-6 | TRBV27 | . | CASSIDRGINSPLHF | TGTGCCAGCAGTATTGACAGGGGCATTAATTCACCCCTCCACTTT
TRBD1 | TRBJ2-5 | TRBV27 | . | CATRVTQGRLGTQYF | TGTGCCACCAGAGTTACACAGGGGCGATTGGGGACCCAGTACTTC
. | TRBJ1-2 | TRBV30 | few | CAWSLPLGAYGYTF | TGTGCCTGGAGTCTTCCCCTCGGTGCCTATGGCTACACCTTC
TRBD1 | TRBJ1-2 | TRBV29-1 | . | CSAGQGKGSNYGYTF | TGCAGCGCTGGACAGGGGAAGGGATCGAACTATGGCTACACCTTC
. | TRBJ2-1 | TRBV4-1 | . | CASSLQEVSSSSYNEQFF | TGCGCCAGCAGCCTTCAAGAGGTCAGCAGTAGCTCCTACAATGAGCAGTTCTTC
TRBD1 | TRBJ1-2 | TRBV6-4 | . | CASSQGANYGYTF | TGTGCCAGCAGTCAGGGGGCTAACTATGGCTACACCTTC
TRBD1 | TRBJ2-7 | TRBV4-3 | . | CASSQDRTGGGYEQYF | TGCGCCAGCAGCCAAGATCGAACAGGGGGAGGATACGAGCAGTACTTC
TRBD1 | TRBJ2-3 | TRBV5-4 | . | CASSFTGGPDTQYF | TGTGCCAGCAGCTTCACAGGGGGCCCAGATACGCAGTATTTT
. | TRBJ2-7 | TRBV6-5 | few | CASSYSRGYEQYF | TGTGCCAGCAGTTACTCTCGGGGCTACGAGCAGTACTTC
. | TRBJ1-1 | TRBV19 | few | CASSIDPGNTEAFF | TGTGCCAGTAGTATAGATCCCGGGAACACTGAAGCTTTCTTT
. | TRBJ2-5 | TRBV25-1 | . | CASSGRDTQQETQYF | TGTGCCAGCAGTGGCCGGGACACGCAACAAGAGACCCAGTACTTC
TRBD1 | TRBJ2-7 | TRBV7-9 | . | CASSPRQGANEQYF | TGTGCCAGCAGCCCGCGACAGGGGGCGAACGAGCAGTACTTC
TRBD1 | TRBJ2-1 | TRBV6-5 | once | CASSRRQGNEQFF | TGTGCCAGCAGCCGACGACAGGGAAATGAGCAGTTCTTC
TRBD2 | TRBJ2-3 | TRBV7-3 | . | CASSRRPSGAIDTQYF | TGTGCCAGCAGCAGGCGACCTAGCGGGGCCATTGATACGCAGTATTTT
TRBD1 | TRBJ1-1 | TRBV7-6 | . | CASSFRGAGTGDVEAFF | TGTGCCAGCAGCTTTCGGGGCGCCGGGACAGGGGATGTTGAAGCTTTCTTT
. | TRBJ1-1 | TRBV7-8 | few | CASSLAGHSEAFF | TGTGCCAGCAGCTTAGCGGGACACTCTGAAGCTTTCTTT
. | TRBJ2-3 | TRBV29-1 | . | CSVEGGRRDTQYF | TGCAGCGTTGAGGGGGGGCGAAGAGATACGCAGTATTTT
. | TRBJ1-1 | TRBV12-5 | . | CASAPNRGIMNTEAFF | TGTGCTAGTGCTCCTAACCGGGGTATTATGAACACTGAAGCTTTCTTT
. | TRBJ1-2 | TRBV14 | . | CASSQDLQGVSLGYTF | TGTGCCAGCAGCCAAGATCTGCAGGGCGTTTCTCTTGGCTACACCTTC
. | TRBJ2-4 | TRBV15 | . | CATSRAGVAAKNIQYF | TGTGCCACCAGCAGGGCAGGGGTTGCGGCCAAAAACATTCAGTACTTC